This T cell receptor beta chain was sequenced in a study of shared clonotypes between healthy human individuals. Sequencing was performed with immunoSEQ multiplex PCR; in TCRdb, only in-frame clones are kept and a portion is missing. The table has 500,000 to 700,000 clones, 85% to 95% seen once. From germline, CDR1 is SGHRS and CDR2 YFSETQ. The CDR3 extends over 12 amino acids. The V end lost 3 bases, the J end lost 0 bases, and 2 bases lay between the germline ends. The naive CD8 fraction comprised CD45RO-negative cells positively selected for CCR7 and excluded terminally differentiated effector memory CD45RA+ cells. This clone was detected only once.

This receptor was identified in a woman aged 25 to 39 in good health. The gene calls are TRBV5-1 and TRBJ2-3; the D is unclear. Sequences were obtained from naive CD8+ T cells sorted from blood. The CDR3 DNA reads as TGCGCCAGCAGCTCCAGCACAGATACGCAGTATTTT. Residues: CASSSSTDTQYF.